Listed below are T cell receptor beta chains from one sample, sequenced in a study of T-cell reconstitution after alpha-beta-depleted transplantation in children. TCRdb called the PCR reads again in MiXCR, with one record for every CDR3 protein. The sample has around 450,000 distinct CDR3 sequences; approximately 42% are singletons. Source: PBMCs, taken before TCRalphabeta/CD19-depleted stem cell transplant. These receptors originate from a girl between 2 and 10 years old with aplastic anemia, due to receive a stem cell transplant. Each CDR3 is given with its conserved first and last residue. The D gene is left open where the match is weak. Clone size is shown for a subset of rows, as once, few, many or a class of expanded clone.

D gene	V gene	clone size	J gene	CDR3 protein	CDR3 DNA
TRBD2	TRBV20-1	NA	TRBJ2-1	CSAFPTLAGDLGYYNEQFF	TGCAGTGCCTTCCCTACGCTAGCGGGAGACCTAGGCTACTACAATGAGCAGTTCTTC
TRBD2	TRBV6-6	NA	TRBJ2-1	CASEAGVNNEQFF	TGTGCCAGCGAGGCGGGGGTAAACAATGAGCAGTTCTTC
NA	TRBV5-1	few	TRBJ2-7	CASSLLENPYEQYF	TGCGCCAGCAGCTTGCTGGAGAACCCCTACGAGCAGTACTTC
TRBD2	TRBV10-3	NA	TRBJ2-3	CAFAGVATDTQYF	TGTGCCTTCGCGGGGGTAGCCACAGATACGCAGTATTTT
NA	TRBV29-1	NA	TRBJ2-1	CSLGRGIGTHNEQFF	TGCAGCCTTGGGCGAGGTATAGGGACACACAATGAGCAGTTCTTC
NA	TRBV4-1	NA	TRBJ2-1	CASSQGRSVSYNEQFF	TGCGCCAGCAGCCAAGGACGGTCGGTATCCTACAATGAGCAGTTCTTC
TRBD1	TRBV20-1	NA	TRBJ1-1	CSARDSRGAGTEAFF	TGCAGTGCTAGAGACTCCAGGGGGGCAGGAACTGAAGCTTTCTTT
NA	TRBV29-1	NA	TRBJ2-1	CSVAGDSYNEQFF	TGCAGCGTTGCGGGGGACTCCTACAATGAGCAGTTCTTC
NA	TRBV7-9	NA	TRBJ2-2	CASVLGANTGELFF	TGTGCCAGCGTCCTGGGGGCGAACACCGGGGAGCTGTTTTTT
NA	TRBV6-1	NA	TRBJ2-7	CASSEQEGQHYEQYF	TGTGCCAGCAGTGAACAGGAGGGACAGCACTACGAGCAGTACTTC
NA	TRBV7-8	once	TRBJ2-7	CASTGQPYLYEQYF	TGTGCCAGCACGGGACAACCGTACCTCTACGAGCAGTACTTC
NA	TRBV6-4	NA	TRBJ2-2	CASSGSGELFF	TGTGCCAGCAGTGGGTCCGGGGAGCTGTTTTTT
TRBD1	TRBV6-1	few	TRBJ2-7	CASRVGTGAYEQYF	TGTGCCAGCAGAGTCGGGACAGGGGCCTACGAGCAGTACTTC
NA	TRBV20-1	NA	TRBJ2-7	CSAHSYEQYF	TGCAGTGCCCACAGCTACGAGCAGTACTTC
NA	TRBV20-1	NA	TRBJ2-1	CSVAGHKASYNEQFF	TGCAGTGTTGCAGGTCACAAGGCTTCCTACAATGAGCAGTTCTTC
TRBD2	TRBV18	few	TRBJ2-7	CASSSQGLAGVYEQYF	TGTGCCAGCTCATCCCAAGGACTAGCGGGAGTCTACGAGCAGTACTTC
NA	TRBV7-9	once	TRBJ2-2	CASSLTMGSTGELFF	TGTGCCAGCAGCTTAACGATGGGGTCCACCGGGGAGCTGTTTTTT
TRBD1	TRBV29-1	NA	TRBJ2-1	CSVSGQGYEQFF	TGCAGCGTTAGTGGACAGGGGTATGAGCAGTTCTTC
NA	TRBV7-6	NA	TRBJ2-3	CASSFVGVTDTQYF	TGTGCCAGCAGCTTCGTTGGGGTAACGGATACGCAGTATTTT
TRBD2	TRBV5-1	NA	TRBJ2-1	CASSLAPSGNYNEQFF	TGCGCCAGCAGCTTGGCGCCTAGCGGCAACTACAATGAGCAGTTCTTC
NA	TRBV6-1	NA	TRBJ2-5	CASSRWGSGETQYF	TGTGCCAGCAGTCGCTGGGGGTCCGGAGAGACCCAGTACTTC
TRBD1	TRBV28	few	TRBJ1-2	CASSPGQVLYGYTF	TGTGCCAGCAGTCCGGGACAGGTTCTATATGGCTACACCTTC
NA	TRBV5-1	many	TRBJ1-1	CASSSGRGNTEAFF	TGCGCCAGCAGCTCGGGAAGGGGGAACACTGAAGCTTTCTTT
NA	TRBV30	NA	TRBJ2-2	CACRGYTSNTGELFF	TGTGCCTGCCGGGGCTACACTTCGAACACCGGGGAGCTGTTTTTT
NA	TRBV20-1	NA	TRBJ2-2	CSASSRGNTGELFF	TGCAGTGCGTCTTCGCGGGGGAACACCGGGGAGCTGTTTTTT
TRBD2	TRBV12-3/TRBV12-4	NA	TRBJ2-3	CASTLGLWDADTQYF	TGTGCCAGCACCTTGGGACTATGGGACGCAGATACGCAGTATTTT
NA	TRBV4-2	NA	TRBJ1-2	CASSQGIPGAYGYTF	TGTGCCAGCAGCCAAGGGATTCCAGGGGCCTATGGCTACACCTTC
NA	TRBV6-1	NA	TRBJ1-4	CASTPSPSEKLFF	TGTGCCAGCACGCCCTCCCCGTCGGAAAAACTGTTTTTT
NA	TRBV4-1	NA	TRBJ2-3	CASGGGADTQYF	TGCGCCAGCGGCGGAGGGGCAGATACGCAGTATTTT
TRBD2	TRBV13	many	TRBJ2-3	CASSGSSGGRNEPSDTQYF	TGTGCCAGCAGCGGCTCTTCCGGCGGGAGGAATGAACCCAGCGATACGCAGTATTTT
NA	TRBV20-1	NA	TRBJ2-7	CSAREPQKVYEQYF	TGCAGTGCCAGGGAGCCCCAGAAGGTCTACGAGCAGTACTTC
TRBD2	TRBV5-4	NA	TRBJ2-7	CASSFGSGRVYEQYF	TGTGCCAGCAGCTTCGGGAGCGGGAGGGTGTACGAGCAGTACTTC
NA	TRBV20-1	once	TRBJ2-4	CSATKRRSGYIQYF	TGCAGTGCTACAAAAAGACGGTCTGGGTACATTCAGTACTTC
TRBD2	TRBV30	NA	TRBJ2-7	CAWLGTSGEQYF	TGTGCCTGGTTAGGGACTAGCGGCGAGCAGTACTTC
NA	TRBV20-1	NA	TRBJ2-7	CSATGVGVHEQYF	TGCAGTGCGACTGGAGTTGGGGTCCACGAGCAGTACTTC